One sample yielded the 9 T cell receptor beta chains listed below, sequenced in a study of cytomegalovirus exposure and HLA in healthy donors. The protocol was immunoSEQ multiplex PCR, while the TCRdb copy is restricted to in-frame clones and leaves out a portion. The profile covers fewer than 120,000 clones, with approximately 88% appearing a single time and 1.4% to 1.5% taken by the ten largest. Input material: PBMCs. The source of these receptors is a woman in her thirties in good health and CMV-seropositive.

The CDR3 here is CASSLRSTSSYNEQFF. CDR3 nucleotide sequence: TGTGCCAGCAGTTTACGTAGCACCAGCTCCTACAATGAGCAGTTCTTC. This chain uses TRBV27 with TRBJ2-1; no firm D call. The CDR3 sequence is 16 residues long. Germline CDR1 is MNHEY and CDR2 is SMNVEV (reference sequence). The V end lost 2 bases, the J end lost 0 bases, and 11 bases lay between the germline ends.

This sequence joins TRBV5-4 and TRBJ2-3; 10 bases align to TRBD2. This CDR3 is built from 15 residues. Germline assignment: CDR1 SGHNT and CDR2 YYREEE (reference sequence). Trimming took 2 bases from V and 6 from J; bases not matched to a gene: 6. The CDR3 loop is CASSLTSGAPDTQYF. In DNA form, the CDR3 reads TGTGCCAGCAGCTTAACTAGCGGGGCTCCCGATACGCAGTATTTT.

CDR3 coding DNA: TGTGCCAGCAGTCCCTGGACACCTACCTACGAGCAGTACTTC. Protein: CASSPWTPTYEQYF. The chain has TRBV6-5 and TRBJ2-7; TRBD1 is a possible D gene (5 bases). Germline V CDR1 and CDR2: MNHEY, SVGAGI. This CDR3 contains 14 residues. Trimming took off 5 bases at V and 2 bases at J, with 13 bases between the two ends.

This clone was counted a single time. This rearrangement joins TRBV10-2 to TRBJ1-5; TRBD1 might be the D (6 bases). The CDR3 length is 14 residues. Germline V gene lookup returns CDR1 WSHSY and CDR2 SAAADI. V lost 5 bases, J lost 6 bases, and 14 bases lay in between. CDR3 bases: TGCGCCAGCAGTTTGTCGGGGGGCCCTCAGCCCCAGCATTTT. This sequence encodes CASSLSGGPQPQHF.

The chain has TRBV30 and TRBJ1-2; 10 positions match TRBD1. Germline V gene sequence: CDR1 GTSNPN, CDR2 SVGIG (reference sequence). The CDR3 covers 15 residues. V trimming: 3 bases; J trimming: 8 bases; junction bases outside the gene matches: 12. The DNA of the CDR3 is TGTGCCTGGAGCCCCGAATGGACAGGGGGTTTAGGCTACACCTTC. Amino acid sequence: CAWSPEWTGGLGYTF.

The rearrangement joins TRBV30 to TRBJ2-7; no definite D call. Germline CDR1 GTSNPN, CDR2 SVGIG (reference sequence). The CDR3 loop spans 14 amino acids. V lost 3 bases and J 2 bases, leaving 14 bases between the germline ends. CDR3 in amino acids: CAWRAYGGPYEQYF. In DNA, the CDR3 is TGTGCCTGGAGGGCGTACGGTGGGCCCTACGAGCAGTACTTC.

The gene calls are TRBV27 and TRBJ1-5; D call uncertain. The CDR3 extends over 11 amino acids. V lost 8 bases and J 3 bases, leaving 5 bases between the germline ends. CDR1 MNHEY and CDR2 SMNVEV come from the germline V gene (reference sequence). CDR3 in DNA: TGTGCCAGCGGCCCCAATCAGCCCCAGCATTTT. Its translation: CASGPNQPQHF.

This chain links TRBV11-2 with TRBJ2-1, with 7 positions matching TRBD2. The J segment lost 4 bases and the V segment lost 0 bases, leaving 6 bases of the junction unmatched. This CDR3 contains 16 residues. From germline, CDR1 is SGHAT and CDR2 FQNNGV. The CDR3, as DNA: TGTGCCAGCAGCTTAGAGGCTAGCGGCTTATACAATGAGCAGTTCTTC. As protein: CASSLEASGLYNEQFF.

The chain links TRBV27 to TRBJ2-5; TRBD2 is a possible D gene (5 bases). V lost 3 bases and J 5 bases, leaving 10 bases between the germline ends. The germline gives CDR1 MNHEY, CDR2 SMNVEV (reference sequence). This CDR3 spans 13 amino acids. The CDR3 DNA reads TGTGCCAGCAGTTTTAGGTTAGCGGAGACCCAGTACTTC. Translated, it gives CASSFRLAETQYF.